The 2 T cell receptor beta chains reported below all come from one sample, sequenced in a study of radiation and T cells in renal cell carcinoma. The table came from immunoSEQ multiplex PCR; TCRdb's copy has only in-frame clones and leaves some out. Of over 85,000 clones listed, approximately 83% are singletons. Documented time point: baseline pretreatment blood. Treatment defined: 15 Gy SBRT to primary tumor, nephrectomy 4 weeks later. This material consisted of blood, taken from a patient whose treatment included radiotherapy and nephrectomy. Receptors originate from a man aged 55 to 69 with renal cell carcinoma.

The rearrangement uses TRBV5-8 and TRBJ2-7, with 10 positions matching TRBD2. The V gene end was trimmed by 0 bases and the J gene end by 4 bases; junction bases not matched to a gene: 10. Germline loops: CDR1 SGHTS, CDR2 YDEGEE. This CDR3 region has 17 residues. The CDR3 here is CASSLGFGLAGAYEQYF. CDR3 nucleotide sequence: TGTGCCAGCAGCTTGGGGTTCGGGCTAGCGGGAGCTTACGAGCAGTACTTC.

The chain joins TRBV5-5 to TRBJ1-5, with 9 bases matching TRBD1. The CDR3 consists of 14 residues. Germline V CDR1 and CDR2: SGHKS, YYEKEE (reference sequence). V gave up 2 bases and J gave up 4 bases; unmatched junction bases: 1. CDR3 nucleotides: TGTGCCAGCAGCTTTGGACAGGGGAATCAGCCCCAGCATTTT. Amino acid sequence: CASSFGQGNQPQHF.